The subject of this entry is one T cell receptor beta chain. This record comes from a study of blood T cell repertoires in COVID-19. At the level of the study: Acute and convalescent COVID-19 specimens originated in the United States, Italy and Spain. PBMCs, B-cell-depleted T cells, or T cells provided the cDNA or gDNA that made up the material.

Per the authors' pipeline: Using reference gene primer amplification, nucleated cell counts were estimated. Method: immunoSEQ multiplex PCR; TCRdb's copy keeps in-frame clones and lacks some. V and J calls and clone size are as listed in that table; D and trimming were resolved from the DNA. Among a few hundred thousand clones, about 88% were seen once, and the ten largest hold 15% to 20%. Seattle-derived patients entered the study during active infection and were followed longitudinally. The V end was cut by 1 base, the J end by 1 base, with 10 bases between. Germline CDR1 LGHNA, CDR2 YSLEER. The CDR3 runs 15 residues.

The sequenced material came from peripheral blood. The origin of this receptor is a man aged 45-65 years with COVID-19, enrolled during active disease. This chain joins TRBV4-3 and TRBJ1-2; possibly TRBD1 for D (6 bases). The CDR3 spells CASSQGTDLNYGYTF. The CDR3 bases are TGCGCCAGCAGCCAAGGGACAGATCTTAACTATGGCTACACCTTC.